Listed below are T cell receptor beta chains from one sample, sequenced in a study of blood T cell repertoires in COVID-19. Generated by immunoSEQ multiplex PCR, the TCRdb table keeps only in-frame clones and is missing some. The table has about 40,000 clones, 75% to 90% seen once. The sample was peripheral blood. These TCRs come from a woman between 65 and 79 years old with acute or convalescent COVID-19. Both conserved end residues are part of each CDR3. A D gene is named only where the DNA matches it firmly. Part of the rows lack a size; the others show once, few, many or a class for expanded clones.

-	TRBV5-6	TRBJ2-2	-	TGTGCCAGCAGCCCCGTGGCGGCGAACACCGGGGAGCTGTTTTTT	CASSPVAANTGELFF
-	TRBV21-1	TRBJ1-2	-	TGTGCCAGCAGCCTATCTACCCCGTGGCAGGGGGTATCCTATGGCTACACCTTC	CASSLSTPWQGVSYGYTF
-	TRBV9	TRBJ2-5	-	TGTGCCAGCAGCGTAGCCGGGGTGGAGACCCAGTACTTC	CASSVAGVETQYF
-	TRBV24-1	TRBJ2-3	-	TGTGCCACCAGTGACCCAATAGCAGGACACACAGATACGCAGTATTTT	CATSDPIAGHTDTQYF
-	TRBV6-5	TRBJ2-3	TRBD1	TGTGCCAGCAGTCCGTGGGACAGGAGAAATACGCAGTATTTT	CASSPWDRRNTQYF
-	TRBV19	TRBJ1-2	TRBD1	TGTGCCAGTAGTTCCCCGGGACAGGGCTACTATGGCTACACCTTC	CASSSPGQGYYGYTF
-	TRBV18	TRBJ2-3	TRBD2	TGTGCCAGCTCACCTCCTAGCGGGGGATCCTATACGCAGTATTTT	CASSPPSGGSYTQYF
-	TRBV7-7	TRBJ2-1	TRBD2	TGTGCCAGCAGCATAGGGACTAGCGGGGGGACGGAGCAGTTCTTC	CASSIGTSGGTEQFF
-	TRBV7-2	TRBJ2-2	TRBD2	TGTGCCAGCAGCTTAGCGGCGGGAGGGGGGACCGGGGAGCTGTTTTTT	CASSLAAGGGTGELFF
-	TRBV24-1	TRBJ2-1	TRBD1	TGTGCCACACGACAGGGGGCTGGAAATGAGCAGTTCTTC	CATRQGAGNEQFF
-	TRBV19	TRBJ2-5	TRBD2	TGTGCCAGTAGTTCGGGACTAGCGGCTCAAGAGACCCAGTACTTC	CASSSGLAAQETQYF
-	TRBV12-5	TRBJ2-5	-	TGTGCTAGTGGTTTGGTATGGGGGGGCATAGGAGAGACCCAGTACTTC	CASGLVWGGIGETQYF
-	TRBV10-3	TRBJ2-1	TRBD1	TGTGCCATCAGTACCGGGACAGGGGGCGATGAGCAGTTCTTC	CAISTGTGGDEQFF
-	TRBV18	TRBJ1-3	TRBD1	TGTGCCAGCTCACCGACAGGGTTTAGAAACACCATATATTTT	CASSPTGFRNTIYF
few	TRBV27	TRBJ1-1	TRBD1	TGTGCCAGCAGTTTTTCTTGGCAGGGGGCAGATGAAGCTTTCTTT	CASSFSWQGADEAFF
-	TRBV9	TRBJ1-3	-	TGTGCCAGCAGCGTTCAGGGCCAGTCGGGAAACACCATATATTTT	CASSVQGQSGNTIYF
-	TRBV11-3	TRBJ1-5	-	TGTGCCAGCAGCCCATCGCGGGCTGGTCAGCCCCAGCATTTT	CASSPSRAGQPQHF
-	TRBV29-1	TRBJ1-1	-	TGCAGCGTTGTTACGACCCGTAGGGGCGAGGACACTGAAGCTTTCTTT	CSVVTTRRGEDTEAFF
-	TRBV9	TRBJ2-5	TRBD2	TGTGCCAGCAGTTCATTCGCGAGACTAGCAGACGAGACCCAGTACTTC	CASSSFARLADETQYF
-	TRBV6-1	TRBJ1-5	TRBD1	TGTGCCAGCAGTGACCGACAGGGGGTCTCGCCCCAGCATTTT	CASSDRQGVSPQHF
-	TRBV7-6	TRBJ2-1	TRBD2	TGTGCCAGCAGCTTAGCGGCTAGCGGGACGTACAATGAGCAGTTCTTC	CASSLAASGTYNEQFF
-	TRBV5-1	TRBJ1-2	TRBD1	TGCGCCAGCAGCGGGGGGACAGGAGCTCACTATGGCTACACCTTC	CASSGGTGAHYGYTF
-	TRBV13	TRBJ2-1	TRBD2	TGTGCCAGCAGTCCTCCGGGACTAAGGGGCAATGAGCAGTTCTTC	CASSPPGLRGNEQFF
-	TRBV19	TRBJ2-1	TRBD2	TGTGCCAGTAGTATGCCCCCTAGCGGGAGTAGGTATGAGCAGTTCTTC	CASSMPPSGSRYEQFF
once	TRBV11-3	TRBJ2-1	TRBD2	TGTGCCAGCAGCTTAGGAACTAGCGGTTACAATGAGCAGTTCTTC	CASSLGTSGYNEQFF
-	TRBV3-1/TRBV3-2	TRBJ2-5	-	TGTGCCAGCAGCCTAAAGGGGTCGAGGACCCAGTACTTC	CASSLKGSRTQYF
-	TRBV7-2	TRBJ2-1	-	TGTGCCAGCAGCTTAGGAGTGGTGGGGCAGCAGTTCTTC	CASSLGVVGQQFF
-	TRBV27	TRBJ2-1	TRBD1	TGTGCCAGCAGTCCAGGGGACAGGGTATACAATGAGCAGTTCTTC	CASSPGDRVYNEQFF
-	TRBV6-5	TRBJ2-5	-	TGTGCCAGCAGTTATTCAGGGCCCGAGACCCAGTACTTC	CASSYSGPETQYF
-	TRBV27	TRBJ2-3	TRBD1	TGTGCCAGCAGGTCGACAGGGTATTTCGCAGATACGCAGTATTTT	CASRSTGYFADTQYF
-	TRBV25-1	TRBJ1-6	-	TGTGCCAGCAGTGAATCTATATCAGCGAATTCACCCCTCCACTTT	CASSESISANSPLHF
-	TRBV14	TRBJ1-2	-	TGTGCCAGCAGCCAAGTCGGGGGGGCTAACTATGGCTACACCTTC	CASSQVGGANYGYTF
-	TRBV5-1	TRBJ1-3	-	TGCGCCAGCAGCTCAGGACAGCTCTCTGGAAACACCATATATTTT	CASSSGQLSGNTIYF
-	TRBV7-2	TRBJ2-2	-	TGTGCCAGCAGCTTGGGGTCGTTGGCGGGTGACAACACCGGGGAGCTGTTTTTT	CASSLGSLAGDNTGELFF
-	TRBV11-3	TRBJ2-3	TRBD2	TGTGCCAGCAGCTTCCTAGCGGGAGCTAGCACAGATACGCAGTATTTT	CASSFLAGASTDTQYF
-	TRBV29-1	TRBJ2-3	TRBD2	TGCAGCGTTGCTAAACTAGCGGGGGGCTCCCATAGCACAGATACGCAGTATTTT	CSVAKLAGGSHSTDTQYF
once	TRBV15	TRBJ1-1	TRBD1	TGTGCCACCAGCAAAGTGACAGGGACCACTGAAGCTTTCTTT	CATSKVTGTTEAFF
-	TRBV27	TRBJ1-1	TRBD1	TGTGCCAGCAGTTTGGCGACAGGGGTGAACACTGAAGCTTTCTTT	CASSLATGVNTEAFF
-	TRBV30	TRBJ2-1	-	TGTGCCTGGAGTTATACCTACAATGAGCAGTTCTTC	CAWSYTYNEQFF
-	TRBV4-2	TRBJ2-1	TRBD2	TGTGCCAGCAGCCAAGAGACTAGCGGGAACTACAATGAGCAGTTCTTC	CASSQETSGNYNEQFF
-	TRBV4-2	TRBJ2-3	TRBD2	TGTGCCAGCAGCCCCAGCGGGGCTAGCACAGATACGCAGTATTTT	CASSPSGASTDTQYF
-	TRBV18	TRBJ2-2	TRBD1	TGTGCCAGCTCAACGGGACAGTCTAGACCCGGGGAGCTGTTTTTT	CASSTGQSRPGELFF
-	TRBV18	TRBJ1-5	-	TGTGCCAGCTCACCACGGCCAGGGGTTCAGCCCCAGCATTTT	CASSPRPGVQPQHF
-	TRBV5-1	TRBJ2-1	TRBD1	TGCGCCAGCAAAAACACAGGGGACTCCTACAATGAGCAGTTCTTC	CASKNTGDSYNEQFF
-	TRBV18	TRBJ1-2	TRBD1	TGTGCCAGCTCACCAGGTCAGGGGGACGGCTACACCTTC	CASSPGQGDGYTF
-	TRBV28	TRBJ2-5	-	TGTGCCAGCAGTGAGATGCCCCAAGAGACCCAGTACTTC	CASSEMPQETQYF
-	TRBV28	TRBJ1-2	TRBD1	TGTGCCAGCACCTTGGGGACAGGGGTTCCTATCTATGGCTACACCTTC	CASTLGTGVPIYGYTF
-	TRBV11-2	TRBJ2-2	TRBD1	TGTGCCAGCAGCTTGGATCAGGGGGTGAACACCGGGGAGCTGTTTTTT	CASSLDQGVNTGELFF
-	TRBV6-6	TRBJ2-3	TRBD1	TGTGCCAGCAGTTATACAGGGGTGGGCAGCACAGATACGCAGTATTTT	CASSYTGVGSTDTQYF
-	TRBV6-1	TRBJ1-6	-	TGTGCCAGCAGTGAAGTCCAGGGGACCAATTCACCCCTCCACTTT	CASSEVQGTNSPLHF
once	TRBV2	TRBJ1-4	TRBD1	TGTGCCAGCAGTAGAACAGGGGTTAATGAAAAACTGTTTTTT	CASSRTGVNEKLFF
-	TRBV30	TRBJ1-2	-	TGTGCCTGGAGCCGCAACAGGGATAACTATGGCTACACCTTC	CAWSRNRDNYGYTF
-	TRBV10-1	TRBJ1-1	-	TGCGCTTGCCAGGGACACCGTGAAGCTTTCTTT	CACQGHREAFF